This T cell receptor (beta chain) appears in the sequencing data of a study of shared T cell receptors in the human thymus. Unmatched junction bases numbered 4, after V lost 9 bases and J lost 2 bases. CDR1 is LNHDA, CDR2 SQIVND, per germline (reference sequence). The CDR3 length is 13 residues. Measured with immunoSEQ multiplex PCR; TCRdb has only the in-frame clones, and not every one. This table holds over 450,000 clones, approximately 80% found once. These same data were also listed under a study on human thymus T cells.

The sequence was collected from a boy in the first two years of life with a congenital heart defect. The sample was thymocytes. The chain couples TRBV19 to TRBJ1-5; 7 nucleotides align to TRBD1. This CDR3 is CASTGAGNQPQHF. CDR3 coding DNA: TGTGCCAGCACAGGGGCAGGCAATCAGCCCCAGCATTTT.